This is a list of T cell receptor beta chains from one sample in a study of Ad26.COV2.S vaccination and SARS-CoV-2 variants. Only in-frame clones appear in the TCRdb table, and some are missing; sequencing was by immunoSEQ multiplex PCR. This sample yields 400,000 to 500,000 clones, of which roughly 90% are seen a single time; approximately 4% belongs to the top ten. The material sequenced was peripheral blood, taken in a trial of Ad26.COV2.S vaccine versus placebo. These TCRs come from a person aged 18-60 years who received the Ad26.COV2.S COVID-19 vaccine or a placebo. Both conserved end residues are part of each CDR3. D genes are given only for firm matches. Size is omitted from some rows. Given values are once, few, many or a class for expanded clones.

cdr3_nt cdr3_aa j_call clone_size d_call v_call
TGCAGCATTCAGGGGGCAGCGGATGGGGCCAACGTCCTGACTTTC CSIQGAADGANVLTF TRBJ2-6 NA TRBD1 TRBV29-1
TGCGCCAGCAGCTTGGAGCCAGGAGGTGGTCAGCCCCAGCATTTT CASSLEPGGGQPQHF TRBJ1-5 NA NA TRBV5-1
TGTGCCACCAGTGAGCGAGAACGGGGGCAGCAAGAGACCCAGTACTTC CATSERERGQQETQYF TRBJ2-5 NA NA TRBV24-1
TGCGCCAGCAGCCCGCAGGGGGCGATGGGCTACACCTTC CASSPQGAMGYTF TRBJ1-2 once TRBD1 TRBV5-1
TGTGCCAGCAGTTTGACTAGCGGGGGTCAAAAGACCCAGTACTTC CASSLTSGGQKTQYF TRBJ2-5 NA TRBD2 TRBV27
TGCGCCAGCAGCCTTCAGGGAGGGGCTTCGGACGAGCAGTACTTC CASSLQGGASDEQYF TRBJ2-7 NA TRBD2 TRBV5-1
TGTGCCAGCAGCTTAGCGTTCAGGGGCTACACCTTC CASSLAFRGYTF TRBJ1-2 NA NA TRBV7-9
TGTGCCAGCAGTACTGGGGGCGGGCAGCCCCAGCATTTT CASSTGGGQPQHF TRBJ1-5 NA NA TRBV6-6
TGTGCCAGCAGTCCCCGGACCGTCTCCTCTGGAAACACCATATATTTT CASSPRTVSSGNTIYF TRBJ1-3 NA NA TRBV28
TGTGCCAGCAGCCAAGTCGGGACTTCCACAGATACGCAGTATTTT CASSQVGTSTDTQYF TRBJ2-3 NA NA TRBV4-2
TGCGCCAGCAGCCAAGTAGGACAGTCACCCCTCCACTTT CASSQVGQSPLHF TRBJ1-6 few NA TRBV4-1
TGTGCCAGCAGCCAGGAACCTAGCGGGGTTGTCCAGACCCAGTACTTC CASSQEPSGVVQTQYF TRBJ2-5 NA TRBD2 TRBV3-1/TRBV3-2
TGTGCCAGTAGTATAATGGGATTTCAAGAGACCCAGTACTTC CASSIMGFQETQYF TRBJ2-5 NA NA TRBV19
TGTGCTAGCAGCTCGGGACTTGGCGGGGGGGCCAGCACAGATACGCAGTATTTT CASSSGLGGGASTDTQYF TRBJ2-3 NA TRBD2 TRBV7-7
TGCGCCAGCAGCCCCGGGGGCACAGGGAACACCGGGGAGCTGTTTTTT CASSPGGTGNTGELFF TRBJ2-2 NA NA TRBV5-1
TGCGCCAGCAACCTAAACAGGGGAGAGACCCAGTACTTC CASNLNRGETQYF TRBJ2-5 NA TRBD1 TRBV5-1
TGTGCCAGCAGTGTAGCTAGCGGGAGCACAGATACGCAGTATTTT CASSVASGSTDTQYF TRBJ2-3 once TRBD2 TRBV27